This note documents a single T cell receptor (beta chain) sequence. This sample is drawn from a study of blood T cell repertoires in COVID-19. Germline-derived CDR1 and CDR2 are MRHNA and SNTAGT. V lost 4 bases to trimming and J lost 3 bases, with 7 bases between them. The CDR3 contains 13 residues. During active infection, Seattle patients enrolled and were then monitored through disease. Per the authors' pipeline: Reference gene primer amplification gave estimated nucleated cell counts. The data were produced by immunoSEQ multiplex PCR, yet TCRdb's version contains in-frame clones alone and is incomplete. That table furnishes V, J and clone size, whereas the DNA furnished D and trimming. In the table there are about 280,000 clones, about nine tenths of which are singletons.

The chain couples TRBV6-4 to TRBJ2-1; D is perhaps TRBD2 (6 bases). The source material was peripheral blood. The receptor was isolated from a woman in her twenties or thirties with COVID-19, enrolled during active disease. CDR3 sequence: CASSVEGYNEQFF. The DNA for the CDR3 is TGTGCCAGCAGTGTGGAGGGCTACAATGAGCAGTTCTTC.